Listed below are T cell receptor beta chains from one sample, sequenced in a study of T cells in Graves' hyperthyroidism and ophthalmopathy. One entry per CDR3 protein results from TCRdb running MiXCR on the multiplex PCR reads. The sample yields approximately 590,000 distinct CDR3 sequences, more than 15% seen once. The material sequenced was blood. The receptors were sampled from a woman in her twenties or thirties with Graves' hyperthyroidism. Both conserved end residues are part of each CDR3.

TRBV11-3	TRBJ2-3	CASSLGTGGRAQDTQYF
TRBV3-1	TRBJ2-7	CASSQTGTGFPYEQYF
TRBV30	TRBJ2-7	CAWRFNSYEQYF
TRBV7-9	TRBJ1-5	CASSLGQSNQPQHF
TRBV4-1	TRBJ1-2	CASSQGRTGGTSNYGYTF
TRBV2	TRBJ1-2	CASSENIGGYTF
TRBV12-3/TRBV12-4	TRBJ2-7	CASSFRRAYEQYF
TRBV12-3/TRBV12-4	TRBJ1-2	CASRPGALYGYTF
TRBV28	TRBJ2-7	CASGDRVREQYF
TRBV9	TRBJ1-1	CASSSGTGQNTEAFF